This record looks at one TCR beta chain sequence and its context. The data were taken from a study of cytomegalovirus exposure and HLA in healthy donors. The germline V gene has CDR1 GTSNPN and CDR2 SVGIG (reference sequence). The ends lost 3 bases at V and 4 bases at J; junction bases unmatched: 6. CDR3 length: 14 residues. PCR primers comprised 60 Vbeta and 13 Jbeta primers. Method: immunoSEQ multiplex PCR; TCRdb's copy keeps in-frame clones and lacks some. In the table there are 18,000 or so clones, 75% of which are singletons. The sample was PBMCs. The sequence came from a man between 18 and 29 years old in good health and CMV-seronegative. The rearrangement joins TRBV30 to TRBJ1-2; TRBD1 agrees at 9 bases. The CDR3: CAWSGTGIGYGYTF. CDR3 in DNA: TGTGCCTGGAGCGGGACAGGGATTGGCTATGGCTACACCTTC.